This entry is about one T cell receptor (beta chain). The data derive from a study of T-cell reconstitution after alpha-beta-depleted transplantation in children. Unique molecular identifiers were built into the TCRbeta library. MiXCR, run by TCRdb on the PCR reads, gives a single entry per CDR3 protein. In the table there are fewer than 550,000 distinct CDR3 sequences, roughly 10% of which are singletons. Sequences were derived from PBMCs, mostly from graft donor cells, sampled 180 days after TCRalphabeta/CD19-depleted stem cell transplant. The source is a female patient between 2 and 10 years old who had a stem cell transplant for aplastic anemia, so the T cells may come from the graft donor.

CDR3 nucleotides: TGTGCCAGCAGTTTTCAGAGGGCAGGGAAGGAAAAACTGTTTTTT. This encodes CASSFQRAGKEKLFF. The V and J genes are TRBV12-3 or TRBV12-4 and TRBJ1-4, with TRBD1 as a possible D gene (5 bases). The CDR3 consists of 15 residues. Between the trimmed V and J ends, which lost 3 bases and 8 bases, there was a span of 16 bases.